This T cell receptor beta chain derives from a study of response to subunit inactivated influenza vaccine. Study findings and constraints: With each seasonal influenza vaccination, the authors suggested, few new T cells are recruited.

Germline trimming cut 5 bases from V and 4 bases from J; bases unmatched to any gene: 18. The CDR3 spans 19 residues. From germline, CDR1 is SGHAT and CDR2 FQDESV (reference sequence). Each CDR3 protein gets one entry after TCRdb re-called the RT-PCR reads with MiXCR. The sample records around 540,000 distinct CDR3 sequences, 10% to 15% being singletons. This clonotype has a count of ten or more. Its antigen is still unknown. The chain links TRBV11-1 to TRBJ2-1; 9 positions agree with TRBD2. This receptor was obtained from a man between 45 and 60 years old who received an inactivated influenza vaccine. Material: PBMCs from blood, obtained on the day of vaccination. The CDR3 DNA is TGTGCCAGCAGCCCCCGGCCTCTTCGGACTAGCGTAGGGTACAATGAGCAGTTCTTC. It codes for CASSPRPLRTSVGYNEQFF.